The next 14 T cell receptor beta chains were all read from a single sample in a study of molecular identifiers for immune sequencing clone quantification. Via MiXCR, TCRdb re-called the PCR reads, giving one row per CDR3 protein. The sample records some 320,000 distinct CDR3 sequences, 20% to 25% being singletons. Sequenced material: naive CD8+ T cells from blood, with Jurkat cell RNA spiked in. Subset described: FACS-sorted CD8+CD4-CCR7+CD45RA+ naive T cells. These receptors were obtained from a human donor in good health. Some libraries in this study had Jurkat cell RNA spiked in.

The chain joins TRBV11-2 to TRBJ2-1, with 7 bases identical to TRBD1. In germline, CDR1 is SGHAT, CDR2 FQNNGV. The V segment lost 5 bases and the J segment 9 bases; nucleotides outside the gene matches: 13. The CDR3 extends over 15 amino acids. CDR3 loop: CASSPPFGTEGEQFF. CDR3 bases: TGTGCCAGCAGCCCGCCCTTCGGGACAGAGGGTGAGCAGTTCTTC.

In its sample, this clonotype was seen a few times. The gene calls are TRBV7-9 and TRBJ1-1, with D hard to call. The CDR3 covers 13 residues. V shed 2 bases and J shed 4 bases, with 8 bases lying between them. Germline loops: CDR1 SEHNR, CDR2 FQNEAQ (reference sequence). CDR3 protein: CASSLYAGTEAFF. The CDR3 DNA sequence: TGTGCCAGCAGCTTATATGCGGGCACTGAAGCTTTCTTT. Full variable domain (rest looked up from reference TRBV7-9 and TRBJ1-1): DTGVSQNPRHKITKRGQNVTFRCDPISEHNRLYWYRQTLGQGPEFLTYFQNEAQLEKSRLLSDRFSAERPKGSFSTLEIQRTEQGDSAMYLCASSLYAGTEAFFGQGTRLTVV.

This chain joins TRBV11-2 and TRBJ1-1, with D uncertain. V lost 4 bases to trimming and J lost 11 bases, with 11 bases between them. This CDR3 is built from 11 residues. Germline CDR1 SGHAT, CDR2 FQNNGV. Written as DNA, the CDR3 is TGTGCCAGCAGCTCACCTGACGAGGCTTTCTTT. This gives the protein CASSSPDEAFF.

Note on this clonotype: It may be a read error: a sequence one base away is much more abundant. This chain connects TRBV7-9 to TRBJ1-6; no definite D call. This CDR3 is built from 12 residues. Germline CDR1 reads SEHNR; CDR2 reads FQNEAQ (reference sequence). The CDR3 DNA follows: TGTGCCAGCAGCTTAGTGTCATCACCCCCCCACTTT. This sequence encodes CASSLVSSPPHF.

This clonotype was recorded at least ten times. The V call is TRBV20-1, the J call TRBJ1-1; D gene unclear. CDR1 and CDR2 (germline): DFQATT, SNEGSKA (reference sequence). There are 12 residues in the CDR3. The V gene lost 4 bases and the J gene lost 3 bases, with 9 bases spanning the gap. The CDR3 bases are TGCAGTGCTAAGACATGGGACACTGAAGCTTTCTTT. Translated, it gives CSAKTWDTEAFF.

Ten or more counts support this clonotype. CDR3 DNA sequence: TGTGCCAGCAGCTTAGCAGGGGAGGTTCAGCCCCAGCATTTT. This encodes CASSLAGEVQPQHF. The rearrangement joins TRBV7-6 to TRBJ1-5; possible D gene TRBD1, 5 bases. V lost 0 bases and J lost 6, with 9 bases in between. Per the germline V gene, CDR1 is SGHVS and CDR2 is FNYEAQ. The CDR3 loop spans 14 amino acids.

The chain is built from TRBV3-1 and TRBJ2-3; D is uncertain. Germline V lookup: CDR1 LGHDT, CDR2 YNNKEL (reference sequence). This CDR3 comprises 15 residues. The V and J ends lost 3 bases and 2 bases respectively, with 12 bases between them. DNA of the CDR3: TGTGCCAGCAGCCAGCTCCAGGAGAACACAGATACGCAGTATTTT. This encodes CASSQLQENTDTQYF.

This clonotype was detected many times. V and J are TRBV27 and TRBJ2-3; TRBD1 or TRBD2 may be the D gene (6 bases each). Trimming took 8 bases from V and 1 from J, leaving 16 bases between them. The germline V gene has CDR1 MNHEY and CDR2 SMNVEV (reference sequence). The CDR3 contains 15 residues. As DNA, the CDR3 is TGTGCCAGCTGTCCGGGGGCCGGAGGCACAGATACGCAGTATTTT. Residues: CASCPGAGGTDTQYF.

This clonotype was observed many times. The gene calls are TRBV2 and TRBJ2-3; TRBD1 agrees at 11 bases. This CDR3 has 16 residues. V gave up 5 bases and J gave up 4 bases; unmatched junction bases: 8. CDR1 is SNHLY, CDR2 FYNNEI, per germline. CDR3 DNA sequence: TGTGCCAGCAGTCTACCGGGACAGGGGGAACCAGATACGCAGTATTTT. It translates to CASSLPGQGEPDTQYF.

This clonotype was detected ten times or more. V gene TRBV20-1 combines with J gene TRBJ2-5; TRBD2 is a possible D gene (6 bases). This CDR3 is built from 13 residues. Trimming removed 7 bases from V and 1 base from J, with 13 bases in between. Germline V gene lookup returns CDR1 DFQATT and CDR2 SNEGSKA (reference sequence). CDR3 region: CSVGSGLQETQYF. CDR3 in DNA: TGCAGTGTTGGTAGCGGCCTCCAAGAGACCCAGTACTTC.

As regards this clonotype: A much bigger clone sits one base away, suggesting this may be a read error. The chain recombines TRBV6-5 with TRBJ2-1; 9 positions match TRBD1. There are 15 residues in the CDR3. The ends lost 10 bases at V and 4 bases at J; junction bases unmatched: 11. CDR1 and CDR2 from the germline V gene are MNHEY and SVGAGI. In DNA form, the CDR3 reads TGTGCCACCAACCGGGACAGGGCCCTTTACAATGAGCAGTTCTTC. Residues: CATNRDRALYNEQFF.

On this clonotype: A much more abundant neighbour one base away suggests this may be a read error. The chain has TRBV2 and TRBJ1-2; D is undetermined. Germline V gene sequence: CDR1 SNHLY, CDR2 FYNNEI. The CDR3 is made up of 15 amino acids. The V and J ends lost 2 bases and 6 bases respectively, with 16 bases between them. The CDR3 reads CASSEITVYDHGYTF. DNA for the CDR3: TGTGCCAGCAGTGAAATTACGGTCTACGACCATGGCTACACCTTC. The entire variable domain, with the rest obtained from reference TRBV2 and TRBJ1-2, is as follows: EPEVTQTPSHQVTQMGQEVILRCVPISNHLYFYWYRQILGQKVEFLVSFYNNEISEKSEIFDDQFSVERPDGSNFTLKIRSTKLEDSAMYFCASSEITVYDHGYTFGSGTRLTVV.

As concerns this clonotype: A much more abundant neighbour one base away suggests this may be a read error. The CDR3 spells CASSRRLQETQYF. The CDR3 DNA is TGTGCCAGCAGCCGCAGGCTTCAAGAGACCCAGTACTTC. This chain joins TRBV25-1 and TRBJ2-5; D ambiguous. In germline, CDR1 is MGHDK, CDR2 SYGVNS. There are 13 residues in the CDR3. The ends were cut back, 6 bases at V and 2 bases at J, with 10 bases in the middle.

This clonotype appeared a few times. At one end, the junction sequence differs from germline, possibly due to a read error. CDR3 nucleotide sequence: TGTGCCGTCAGGCCCGGGACTAGCGACGGTGAGCAGTTCTTC. The encoded protein is CAVRPGTSDGEQFF. V is TRBV10-3 and J is TRBJ2-1; 10 nucleotides line up with TRBD2. Germline V gene data show CDR1 as ENHRY and CDR2 as SYGVKD. The CDR3 runs 14 residues.